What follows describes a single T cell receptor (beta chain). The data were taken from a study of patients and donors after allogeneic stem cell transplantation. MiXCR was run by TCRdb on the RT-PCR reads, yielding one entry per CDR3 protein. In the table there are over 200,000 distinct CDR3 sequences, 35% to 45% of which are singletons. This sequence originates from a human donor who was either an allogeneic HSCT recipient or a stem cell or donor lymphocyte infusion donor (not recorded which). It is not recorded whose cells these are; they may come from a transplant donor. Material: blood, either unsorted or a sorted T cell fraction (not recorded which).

Here the CDR3 DNA reads TGCGCCAGCAGCCAACCCCCGGGACAGGGAAATTCACCCCTCCACTTT. This encodes CASSQPPGQGNSPLHF. The chain has TRBV4-1 and TRBJ1-6; 9 bases are shared with TRBD1. The V gene end was trimmed by 2 bases and the J gene end by 7 bases; junction bases not matched to a gene: 6. CDR1 and CDR2 (germline): MGHRA, YSYEKL. The CDR3 covers 16 residues.